This entry concerns a single T cell receptor (beta chain). Many counts were recorded for this clonotype. Its antigen has not been determined. No much larger clonotype is one base removed from it; base qualities were not supplied. Graves' hyperthyroidism was defined as stable when no progression to ophthalmopathy occurred over 18 months of follow-up. Hyperthyroidism patients were newly diagnosed, with disease duration under 2 months, and aged 18 to 65 years. The study excluded patients with uncontrolled infections, other autoimmune diseases, pregnancy or lactation. Clinical symptoms, serum thyroxine and TRAb, thyroid ultrasound, and orbital computed tomography formed the basis for the diagnoses. PBMCs were isolated from about 10 ml of fresh peripheral blood by Ficoll-Paque density gradient centrifugation. Total RNA was extracted with Trizol reagent, and quality was checked on an Agilent 2100 Bioanalyzer.

TCR beta CDR3 regions were amplified from RNA transcripts. The first round of RT-PCR for the TCR CDR3 was performed with the HTBI primer set and the Qiagen OneStep RT-PCR kit. Libraries were constructed in a second round of multiplex PCR, after which size selection and purification were carried out. The libraries were sequenced on an Illumina HiSeq2000 using paired-end 100 bp reads. Processing in the source paper ran as follows. Raw data were processed with SOAPnuke, discarding reads with adapters, uncalled bases, mean Phred below 15, or no exact constant-primer or identifier match. COPE v1.2.5 was used to merge high-quality paired reads, and clonotypes were defined as unique nucleotide sequences. MiTCR v1.1 was used to align clonotypes to the IMGT TRBV, TRBD and TRBJ reference segments. Analysis was restricted to V-J combinations with a frequency above 0.0001, which covered roughly 99% of repertoires. The TCS score was defined as the ratio of F50 (clonal expansion) to E x V (chaos), calculated using BLOSUM62-based TCRdist between CDR3 peptides within each V-J. Welch's t-statistics and random forest reduced 500 to 650 V-J features to around 14, which were used in a naive Bayes classifier (R e1071). The public sequencing data were trimmed at Q25 with fastp and processed into clonotypes with MiXCR by TCRdb, which kept only in-frame beta chains. Merged by CDR3 protein, the rows form single entries marked with the most common genes and DNA. The V and J calls and clone size come from TCRdb's table, not from the authors' own analysis. This sample has hundreds of thousands of distinct CDR3 sequences in its table, and under 20% of those were observed once. Jointly, the top ten make up 3.8% of the sample.

The CDR3 contains 13 residues, cysteine and phenylalanine counted. Kept here is only the CDR3 DNA, which spans 39 bases and is read in frame from base 1. The germline ends are 8 bases apart after V is trimmed by 2 bases and J by 4 bases. The germline V gene encodes CDR1 MNHNY and CDR2 SVGAGI (reference sequence). The sample belongs to a study of T cells in Graves' hyperthyroidism and ophthalmopathy (dated 2019 in TCRdb). Some background on the complete study: Peripheral blood was sampled at the time of initial diagnosis, prior to any treatment. TCR V-J signatures able to tell the groups apart were searched for in a discovery cohort of 95 to 100 patients, of whom around 43 had Graves' ophthalmopathy and roughly 57 had stable Graves' hyperthyroidism. Prospective prediction of ophthalmopathy was tested in an independent validation cohort of about 19 hyperthyroidism patients and 17 patients who later progressed to ophthalmopathy. The 100 or so discovery patients were divided at random into training and test sets in a 7:3 ratio. Thyroid tissue and blood T-cell repertoires from six Graves' hyperthyroidism patients were also compared in the study. Once sampling was done, hyperthyroidism patients were given methimazole at a starting dose of 30 mg daily, whereas ophthalmopathy patients were given high-dose intravenous methylprednisolone. The paper describes TCR Vbeta CDR3 sequencing of some 130 peripheral blood samples, made up of about 40 ophthalmopathy patients, roughly 80 hyperthyroidism patients and about 17 progressor patients. Study-wide conclusions, independent of this receptor: In validation, the model predicted progression to ophthalmopathy with over 65% sensitivity and around 72% specificity, a median of about 6 months before onset. No statistical method was used to set the sample size in advance, and investigators knew the group allocation. Blood samples also contained most of the expanded thyroid clonotypes (frequency above 0.001), which suggests that blood repertoires may reflect thyroid immune responses. A model built on a 13 V-J signature distinguished ophthalmopathy from stable hyperthyroidism, reaching about 88% sensitivity and 81.08% specificity in cross-validation and 80%/75% in testing.

The chain joins TRBV6-6 to TRBJ1-1, with no D gene named confidently. This receptor was taken from a woman under 40 with Graves' hyperthyroidism. The sequenced sample was blood. The CDR3 protein sequence reads: CASSYARSTEAFF. The DNA sequence follows: TGTGCCAGCAGTTACGCGCGTAGCACTGAAGCTTTCTTT.